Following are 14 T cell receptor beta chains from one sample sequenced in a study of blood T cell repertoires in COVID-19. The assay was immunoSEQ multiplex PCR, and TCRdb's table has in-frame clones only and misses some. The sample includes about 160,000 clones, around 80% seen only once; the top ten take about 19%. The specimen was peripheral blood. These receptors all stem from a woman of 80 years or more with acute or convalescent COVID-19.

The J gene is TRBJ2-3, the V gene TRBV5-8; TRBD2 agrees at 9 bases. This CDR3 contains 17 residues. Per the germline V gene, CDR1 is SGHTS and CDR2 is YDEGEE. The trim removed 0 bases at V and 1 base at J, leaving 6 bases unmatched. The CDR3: CASSLVASGIRTDTQYF. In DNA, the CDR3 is TGTGCCAGCAGCTTGGTTGCTAGCGGGATCCGCACAGATACGCAGTATTTT.

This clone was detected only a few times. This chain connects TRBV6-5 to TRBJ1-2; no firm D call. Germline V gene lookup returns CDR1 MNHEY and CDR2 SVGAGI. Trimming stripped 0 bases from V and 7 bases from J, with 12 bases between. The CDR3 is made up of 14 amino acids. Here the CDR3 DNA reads TGTGCCAGCAGTTACTCAGGCGGGTCGGGTGGCTACACCTTC. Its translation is CASSYSGGSGGYTF.

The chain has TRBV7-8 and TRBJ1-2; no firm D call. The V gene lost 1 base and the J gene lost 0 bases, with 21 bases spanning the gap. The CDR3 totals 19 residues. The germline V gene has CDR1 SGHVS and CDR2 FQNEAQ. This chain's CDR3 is CASSLVRTGRRRSNYGYTF. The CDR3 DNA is TGTGCCAGCAGCTTAGTACGGACCGGACGGAGGCGTTCTAACTATGGCTACACCTTC.

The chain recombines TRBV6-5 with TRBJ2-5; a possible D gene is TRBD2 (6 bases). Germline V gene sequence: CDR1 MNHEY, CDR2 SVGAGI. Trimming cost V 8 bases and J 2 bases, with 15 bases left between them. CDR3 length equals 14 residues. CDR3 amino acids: CASSLRLGQETQYF. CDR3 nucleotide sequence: TGTGCCAGCTCCCTCAGACTAGGACAAGAGACCCAGTACTTC.

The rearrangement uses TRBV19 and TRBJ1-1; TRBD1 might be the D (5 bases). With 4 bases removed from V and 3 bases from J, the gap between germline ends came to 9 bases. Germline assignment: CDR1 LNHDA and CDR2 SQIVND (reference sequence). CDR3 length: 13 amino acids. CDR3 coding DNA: TGTGCCAGTAGTAACAAAGGGGACACTGAAGCTTTCTTT. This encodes CASSNKGDTEAFF.

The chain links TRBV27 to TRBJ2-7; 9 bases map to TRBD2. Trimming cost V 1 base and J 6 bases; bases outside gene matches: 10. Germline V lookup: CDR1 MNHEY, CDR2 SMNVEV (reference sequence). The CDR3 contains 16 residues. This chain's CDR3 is CASSLFALAGSAEQYF. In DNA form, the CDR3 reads TGTGCCAGCAGTTTATTTGCGCTAGCGGGGTCGGCCGAGCAGTACTTC.

The DNA of the CDR3 is TGCAGCGTTCGGTATACAGGGACGGCCAAAAACATTCAGTACTTC. It specifies CSVRYTGTAKNIQYF. The J gene is TRBJ2-4, the V gene TRBV29-1; TRBD1 is a possible D gene (6 bases). Trimming shortened V by 5 bases and J by 1 base, and 15 bases separated the two germline ends. The CDR3 has 15 residues. The germline V gene has CDR1 SQVTM and CDR2 ANQGSEA.

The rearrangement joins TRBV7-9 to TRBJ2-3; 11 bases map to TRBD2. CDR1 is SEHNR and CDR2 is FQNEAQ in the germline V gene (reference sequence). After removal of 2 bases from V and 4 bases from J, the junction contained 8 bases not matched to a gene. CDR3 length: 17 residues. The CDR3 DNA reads TGTGCCAGCAGCTTACCTCAACTAGCGGGAGTTGCAGATACGCAGTATTTT. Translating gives CASSLPQLAGVADTQYF.

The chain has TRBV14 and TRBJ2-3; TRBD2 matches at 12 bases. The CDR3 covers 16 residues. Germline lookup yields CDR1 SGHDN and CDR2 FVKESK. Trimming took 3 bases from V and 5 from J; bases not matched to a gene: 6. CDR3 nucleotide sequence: TGTGCCAGCAGCCACGGACTAGCGGGGAATATAGATACGCAGTATTTT. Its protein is CASSHGLAGNIDTQYF.

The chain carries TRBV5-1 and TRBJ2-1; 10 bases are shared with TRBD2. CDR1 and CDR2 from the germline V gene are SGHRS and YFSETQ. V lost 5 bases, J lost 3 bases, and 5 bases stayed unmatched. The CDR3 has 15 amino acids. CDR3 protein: CASRGTSGDYNEQFF. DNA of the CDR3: TGCGCCAGCAGGGGAACTAGCGGGGACTACAATGAGCAGTTCTTC.

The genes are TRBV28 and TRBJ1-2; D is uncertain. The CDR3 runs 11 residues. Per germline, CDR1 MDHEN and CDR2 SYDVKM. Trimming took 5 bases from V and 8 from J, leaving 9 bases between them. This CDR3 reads CASSPLAGYTF. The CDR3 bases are TGTGCCAGCAGTCCCCTGGCAGGCTACACCTTC.

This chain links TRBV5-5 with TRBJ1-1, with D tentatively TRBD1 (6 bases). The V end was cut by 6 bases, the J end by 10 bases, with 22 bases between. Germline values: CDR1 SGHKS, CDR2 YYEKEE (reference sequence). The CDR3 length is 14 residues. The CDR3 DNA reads TGTGCCAGCACCCTTTTAGTGGGACAATTTTCAGCTTTCTTT. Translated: CASTLLVGQFSAFF.

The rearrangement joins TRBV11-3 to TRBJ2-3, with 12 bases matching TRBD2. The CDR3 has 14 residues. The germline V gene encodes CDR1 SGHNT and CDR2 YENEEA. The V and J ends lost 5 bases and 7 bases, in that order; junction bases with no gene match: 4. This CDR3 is CASSRTSGMNTQYF. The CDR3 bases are TGTGCCAGCAGCCGGACTAGCGGGATGAATACGCAGTATTTT.

The CDR3 sequence is CAWSVSGTTNEKLFF. The CDR3 region has the DNA TGTGCCTGGAGTGTCTCAGGGACAACTAATGAAAAACTGTTTTTT. The chain recombines TRBV30 with TRBJ1-4; TRBD1 is a possible D gene (5 bases). This CDR3 spans 15 amino acids. The germline V gene has CDR1 GTSNPN and CDR2 SVGIG (reference sequence). The V end lost 0 bases, the J end lost 0 bases, and 8 bases lay between the germline ends.